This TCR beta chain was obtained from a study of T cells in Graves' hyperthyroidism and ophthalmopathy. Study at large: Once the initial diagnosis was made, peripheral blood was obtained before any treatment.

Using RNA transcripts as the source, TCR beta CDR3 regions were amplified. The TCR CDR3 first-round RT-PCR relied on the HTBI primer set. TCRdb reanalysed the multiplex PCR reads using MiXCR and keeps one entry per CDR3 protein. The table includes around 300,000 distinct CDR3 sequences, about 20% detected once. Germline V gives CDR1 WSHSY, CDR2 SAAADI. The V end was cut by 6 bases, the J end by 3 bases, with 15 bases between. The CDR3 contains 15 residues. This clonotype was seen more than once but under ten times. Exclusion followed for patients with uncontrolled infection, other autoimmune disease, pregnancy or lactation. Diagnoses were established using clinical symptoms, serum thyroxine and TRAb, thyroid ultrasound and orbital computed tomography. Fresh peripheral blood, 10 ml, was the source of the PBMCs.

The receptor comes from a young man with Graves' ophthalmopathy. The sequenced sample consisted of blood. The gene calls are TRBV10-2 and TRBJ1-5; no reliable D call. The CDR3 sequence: CASRPGLTNNQPQHF. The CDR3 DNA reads TGCGCCAGCAGACCCGGACTAACAAACAATCAGCCCCAGCATTTT.